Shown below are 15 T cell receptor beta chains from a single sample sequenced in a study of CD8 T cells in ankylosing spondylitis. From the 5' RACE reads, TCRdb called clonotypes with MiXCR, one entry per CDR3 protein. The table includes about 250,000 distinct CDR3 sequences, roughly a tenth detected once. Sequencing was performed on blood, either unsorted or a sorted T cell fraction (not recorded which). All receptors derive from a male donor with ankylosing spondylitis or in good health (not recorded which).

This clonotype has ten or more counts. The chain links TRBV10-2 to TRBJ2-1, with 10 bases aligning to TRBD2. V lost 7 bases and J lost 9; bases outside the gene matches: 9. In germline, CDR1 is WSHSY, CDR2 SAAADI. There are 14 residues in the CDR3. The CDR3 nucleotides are TGCGCCAGCACCCGACTAGCGGGCGGGGGTGAGCAGTTCTTC. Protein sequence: CASTRLAGGGEQFF.

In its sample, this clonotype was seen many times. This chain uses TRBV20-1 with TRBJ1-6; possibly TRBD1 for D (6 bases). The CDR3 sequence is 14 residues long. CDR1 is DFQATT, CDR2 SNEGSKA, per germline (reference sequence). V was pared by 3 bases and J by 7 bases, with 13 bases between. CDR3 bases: TGCAGTGCTAGCGAGGGGGGGCGGAATTCACCCCTCCACTTT. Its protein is CSASEGGRNSPLHF.

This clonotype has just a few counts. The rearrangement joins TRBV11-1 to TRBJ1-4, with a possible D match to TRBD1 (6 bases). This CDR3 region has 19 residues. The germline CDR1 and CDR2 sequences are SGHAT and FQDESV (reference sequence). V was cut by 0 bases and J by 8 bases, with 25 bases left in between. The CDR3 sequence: CASSLAVLRGDTTWEKLFF. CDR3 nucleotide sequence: TGTGCCAGCAGCTTAGCGGTTCTCCGGGGGGACACCACTTGGGAAAAACTGTTTTTT.

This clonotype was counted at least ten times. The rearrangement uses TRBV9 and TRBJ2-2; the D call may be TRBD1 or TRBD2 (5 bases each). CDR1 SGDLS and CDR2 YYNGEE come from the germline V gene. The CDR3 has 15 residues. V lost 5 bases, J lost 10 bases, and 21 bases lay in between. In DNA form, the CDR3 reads TGTGCCAGCAGTGAGGGGCCCACAGGCCCCGCGGAGCTGTTTTTT. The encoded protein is CASSEGPTGPAELFF.

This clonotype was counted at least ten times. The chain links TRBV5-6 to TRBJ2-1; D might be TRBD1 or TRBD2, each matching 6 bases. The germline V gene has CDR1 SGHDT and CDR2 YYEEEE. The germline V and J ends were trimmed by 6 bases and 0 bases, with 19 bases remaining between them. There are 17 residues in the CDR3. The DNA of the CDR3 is TGTGCCAGCACCCTGGGGGGCGCCGTTTTCTCCTACAATGAGCAGTTCTTC. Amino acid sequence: CASTLGGAVFSYNEQFF.

The CDR3 protein is CASSQNPDSLFGGELFF. For the CDR3, the DNA is TGTGCCAGCAGCCAAAATCCCGACAGTCTATTCGGGGGGGAGCTGTTTTTT. V is TRBV7-2 and J is TRBJ2-2; TRBD1 is a possible D gene (5 bases). The CDR3 is 17 residues long. The germline gives CDR1 SGHTA, CDR2 FQGNSA. Trimming took off 5 bases at V and 8 bases at J, with 24 bases between the two ends.

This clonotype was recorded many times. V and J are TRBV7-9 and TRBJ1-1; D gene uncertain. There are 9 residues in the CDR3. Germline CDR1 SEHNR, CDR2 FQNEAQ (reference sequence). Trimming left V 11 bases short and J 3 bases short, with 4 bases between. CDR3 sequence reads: CAGDTEAFF. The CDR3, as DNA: TGTGCCGGGGACACTGAAGCTTTCTTT.

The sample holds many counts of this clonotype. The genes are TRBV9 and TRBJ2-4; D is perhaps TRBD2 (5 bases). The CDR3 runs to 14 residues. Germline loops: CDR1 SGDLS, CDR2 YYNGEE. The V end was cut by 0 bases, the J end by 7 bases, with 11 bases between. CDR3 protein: CASSVGGVGNIQYF. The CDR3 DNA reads TGTGCCAGCAGCGTAGGGGGAGTAGGGAACATTCAGTACTTC.

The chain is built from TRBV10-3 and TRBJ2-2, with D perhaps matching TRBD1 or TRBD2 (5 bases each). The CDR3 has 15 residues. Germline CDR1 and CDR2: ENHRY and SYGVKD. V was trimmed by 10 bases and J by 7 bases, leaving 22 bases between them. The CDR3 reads CATGSSDGTNGELFF. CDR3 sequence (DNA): TGTGCCACAGGGAGCTCGGACGGGACGAACGGGGAGCTGTTTTTT.

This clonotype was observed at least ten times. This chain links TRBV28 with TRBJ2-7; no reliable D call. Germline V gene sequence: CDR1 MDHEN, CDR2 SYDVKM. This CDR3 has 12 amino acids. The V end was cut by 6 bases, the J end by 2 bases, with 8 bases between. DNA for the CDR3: TGTGCCAGCAGGACCGCAGCCTACGAGCAGTACTTC. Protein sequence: CASRTAAYEQYF.

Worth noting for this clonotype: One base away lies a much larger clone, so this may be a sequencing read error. The DNA for the CDR3 is TGTGCCACCTCACCACAGGGACAGGGAGGCCGGACTGAAGCTTTCTTT. Protein product: CATSPQGQGGRTEAFF. The rearrangement joins TRBV18 to TRBJ1-1; 9 nucleotides align to TRBD1. The CDR3 has 16 residues. Germline V gene lookup returns CDR1 KGHSH and CDR2 LQKENI.

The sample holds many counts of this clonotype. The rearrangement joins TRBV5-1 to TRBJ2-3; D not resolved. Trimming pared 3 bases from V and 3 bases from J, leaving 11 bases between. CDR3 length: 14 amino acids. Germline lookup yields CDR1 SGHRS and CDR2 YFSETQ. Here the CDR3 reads CASSSQISTDTQYF. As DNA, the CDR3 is TGCGCCAGCAGCTCGCAGATATCGACAGATACGCAGTATTTT.

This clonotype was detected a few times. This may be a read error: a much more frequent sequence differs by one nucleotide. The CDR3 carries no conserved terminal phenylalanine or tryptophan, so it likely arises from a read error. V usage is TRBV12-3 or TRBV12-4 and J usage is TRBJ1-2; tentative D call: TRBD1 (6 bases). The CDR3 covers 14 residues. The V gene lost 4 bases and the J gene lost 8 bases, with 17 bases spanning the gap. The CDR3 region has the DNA TGTGCCAGCAGTTCCATTACACAGGGAGGCGGCTACACCATC. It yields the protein CASSSITQGGGYTI.

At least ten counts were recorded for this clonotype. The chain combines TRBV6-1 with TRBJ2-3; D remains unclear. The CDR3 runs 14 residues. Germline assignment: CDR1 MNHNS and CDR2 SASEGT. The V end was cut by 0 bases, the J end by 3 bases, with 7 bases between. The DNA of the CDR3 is TGTGCCAGCAGTGAAGCGAGAGGTACAGATACGCAGTATTTT. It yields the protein CASSEARGTDTQYF.

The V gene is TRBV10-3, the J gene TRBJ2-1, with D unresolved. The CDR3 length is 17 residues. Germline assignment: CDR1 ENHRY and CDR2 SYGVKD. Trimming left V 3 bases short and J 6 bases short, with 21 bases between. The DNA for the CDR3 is TGTGCCATCAGTGACCCCCCTGACCTTGGGTGGGGCAATGAGCAGTTCTTC. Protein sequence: CAISDPPDLGWGNEQFF.